These 20 T cell receptor beta chains were all obtained from the same sample, sequenced in a study of technical replicates of blood from a handful of donors (dated by TCRdb to 2016 to 2017). Library preparation employed the immunoSEQ multiplex PCR assay. The source is immuneACCESS, and TCRdb retained only in-frame sequences with V and J called. Part of the clones is not carried over; for the studies checked, unresolved V genes explain less than half of this, and the remainder is unexplained. This sample holds about 70,000 clones; about 94% were observed only once. In total, the top ten clones hold 0.3% to 0.45% of the sample. Sequenced input: T cells isolated from PBMCs. The source is a human donor in good health.

The CDR3 DNA is TGTGCCAGCAGTTTACGTGACGAGCAGTACTTC. It codes for CASSLRDEQYF. The rearrangement uses TRBV28 and TRBJ2-7; D ambiguous. Trimming took off 2 bases at V and 5 bases at J, with 4 bases between the two ends. Germline-derived CDR1 and CDR2 are MDHEN and SYDVKM. This CDR3 is 11 amino acids long.

The chain combines TRBV19 with TRBJ2-1, with D tentatively TRBD2 (6 bases). The length of the CDR3 is 17 residues. The ends were cut back, 0 bases at V and 6 bases at J, with 18 bases in the middle. CDR1 LNHDA and CDR2 SQIVND come from the germline V gene (reference sequence). The CDR3 loop is CASSIDPYDYGGNEQFF. The CDR3 nucleotides are TGTGCCAGTAGTATAGATCCCTACGACTACGGGGGCAATGAGCAGTTCTTC.

Of note for this clone: The junction and the germline gene differ at one end; a read error may be behind it. This CDR3 reads CASSVATAYGYTF. The CDR3 region has the DNA TGTGCCAGCAGCGTAGCGACAGCCTATGGCTACACCTTC. V gene TRBV7-9 combines with J gene TRBJ1-2, with D possibly being TRBD1 (5 bases). CDR1 is SEHNR and CDR2 is FQNEAQ in the germline V gene (reference sequence). The CDR3 runs to 13 residues.

The J gene is TRBJ1-5, the V gene TRBV10-3, with D possibly matching TRBD1 (5 bases). CDR3 size: 15 residues. CDR1 is ENHRY, CDR2 SYGVKD, per germline. Trimming removed 0 bases at V and 6 bases at J, with 12 bases between. The CDR3 loop reads CAISESGDATQPQHF. CDR3 DNA: TGTGCCATCAGTGAGTCAGGGGATGCTACTCAGCCCCAGCATTTT.

This sequence joins TRBV7-9 and TRBJ2-7, with a possible D match to TRBD2 (6 bases). The ends were cut back, 5 bases at V and 0 bases at J, with 11 bases in the middle. CDR1 SEHNR and CDR2 FQNEAQ come from the germline V gene (reference sequence). The CDR3 loop spans 14 amino acids. The CDR3 loop is CASSRLAASYEQYF. The CDR3 DNA follows: TGTGCCAGCAGCCGCTTAGCGGCCTCCTACGAGCAGTACTTC.

The rearrangement uses TRBV5-5 and TRBJ2-7, with 10 bases that match TRBD1. The CDR3 consists of 17 residues. Germline loops: CDR1 SGHKS, CDR2 YYEKEE (reference sequence). V gave up 4 bases and J gave up 2 bases; unmatched junction bases: 12. The CDR3 nucleotides are TGTGCCAGCAGCCTCGAACGAGACAGGGGGCGAGCCTACGAGCAGTACTTC. Protein product: CASSLERDRGRAYEQYF.

V gene TRBV7-3 combines with J gene TRBJ2-2; no definite D call. This CDR3 region has 16 residues. Germline V lookup: CDR1 SGHTA, CDR2 FQGTGA. V was shortened by 5 bases and J by 0 bases, with 13 bases between the two germline ends. CDR3 loop: CASSQRHISNTGELFF. CDR3 nucleotide sequence: TGTGCCAGCAGCCAAAGACACATTTCGAACACCGGGGAGCTGTTTTTT.

The chain carries TRBV30 and TRBJ2-5; 8 nucleotides agree with TRBD1. The CDR3 covers 16 residues. Germline trimming cut 2 bases from V and 5 bases from J; bases unmatched to any gene: 13. Germline V gene lookup returns CDR1 GTSNPN and CDR2 SVGIG (reference sequence). CDR3 in DNA: TGTGCCTGGAGTCCTTTACCGGGACAGGAGTGGGAGACCCAGTACTTC. It translates to CAWSPLPGQEWETQYF.

This chain links TRBV7-9 with TRBJ1-2; D remains ambiguous. CDR3 length equals 13 residues. Germline loops: CDR1 SEHNR, CDR2 FQNEAQ (reference sequence). Between the trimmed V and J ends, which lost 0 bases and 3 bases, there was a span of 5 bases. The CDR3 DNA follows: TGTGCCAGCAGCTTAGCGGCACACTATGGCTACACCTTC. Its translation: CASSLAAHYGYTF.

J is TRBJ2-7 and V is TRBV19, with D possibly matching TRBD1 (5 bases). This CDR3 has 15 amino acids. From germline, CDR1 is LNHDA and CDR2 SQIVND (reference sequence). V lost 6 bases, J lost 0 bases, and 15 bases lay in between. CDR3 nucleotide sequence: TGTGCCAGTAGAGAGACAGCCGGTAGCTCCTACGAGCAGTACTTC. Protein product: CASRETAGSSYEQYF.

V and J are TRBV19 and TRBJ1-2, with D possibly being TRBD1 (5 bases). V lost 7 bases and J 7 bases, leaving 13 bases between the germline ends. The CDR3 is 12 residues long. The germline V gene encodes CDR1 LNHDA and CDR2 SQIVND (reference sequence). The CDR3 loop reads CASTVGQGGYTF. Here the CDR3 DNA reads TGTGCCAGTACCGTGGGGCAAGGTGGCTACACCTTC.

The chain is built from TRBV5-4 and TRBJ2-7, with D maybe TRBD2 (5 bases). The germline gives CDR1 SGHNT, CDR2 YYREEE (reference sequence). The CDR3 is 14 amino acids. V dropped 0 bases and J dropped 3 bases, with 10 bases sitting between them. The CDR3 region has the DNA TGTGCCAGCAGCTTGGGTCCGGGGAACTACGAGCAGTACTTC. Its translation is CASSLGPGNYEQYF.

This chain connects TRBV7-2 to TRBJ2-7; 7 bases line up with TRBD1. The CDR3 loop spans 14 amino acids. Germline lookup yields CDR1 SGHTA and CDR2 FQGNSA. Trimming removed 6 bases from V and 4 bases from J; junction bases left unmatched: 9. CDR3 sequence: CASSTGTAGYEQYF. The CDR3 DNA reads as TGTGCCAGCAGTACTGGGACAGCCGGTTACGAGCAGTACTTC.

The V gene is TRBV2, the J gene TRBJ2-3; TRBD2 agrees at 7 bases. The CDR3 length is 15 residues. Trimming took 10 bases from V and 5 from J; bases not matched to a gene: 15. Germline V gene data show CDR1 as SNHLY and CDR2 as FYNNEI. This chain's CDR3 is CATEGRGRAQDTQYF. CDR3 nucleotides: TGTGCCACCGAGGGAAGAGGGAGGGCCCAAGATACGCAGTATTTT.

The CDR3 is CASRGGGANVLTF. The CDR3 DNA is TGTGCCAGCCGGGGGGGCGGGGCCAACGTCCTGACTTTC. The rearrangement uses TRBV7-6 and TRBJ2-6, with 8 bases fitting TRBD2. The CDR3 is 13 residues long. Trimming cost V 8 bases and J 4 bases; bases outside gene matches: 1. Per germline, CDR1 SGHVS and CDR2 FNYEAQ.

The chain couples TRBV9 to TRBJ1-2; TRBD1 aligns across 7 bases. In germline, CDR1 is SGDLS, CDR2 YYNGEE. The V gene end was trimmed by 5 bases and the J gene end by 3 bases; junction bases not matched to a gene: 4. The CDR3 contains 13 residues. This CDR3 is CASRHRGDYGYTF. Written as DNA, the CDR3 is TGTGCCAGCAGACACAGGGGTGACTATGGCTACACCTTC.

This clone was detected a few times. The chain links TRBV7-2 to TRBJ2-7, with 7 bases aligning to TRBD2. CDR1 is SGHTA, CDR2 FQGNSA, per germline. This CDR3 comprises 14 residues. The J segment lost 4 bases and the V segment lost 4 bases, leaving 7 bases of the junction unmatched. Here the CDR3 reads CASSSSGDRYEQYF. DNA of the CDR3: TGTGCCAGCAGCTCGAGCGGGGATAGATACGAGCAGTACTTC.

The rearrangement links TRBV30 to TRBJ1-2; 8 positions agree with TRBD1. The length of the CDR3 is 11 residues. Trimming cost V 4 bases and J 12 bases; bases outside gene matches: 7. Germline V CDR1 and CDR2: GTSNPN, SVGIG (reference sequence). The CDR3 reads CAWTSGGPHTF. CDR3 bases: TGTGCCTGGACCTCAGGGGGCCCCCACACCTTC.

The chain is built from TRBV6-1 and TRBJ1-5; TRBD1 aligns across 7 bases. Germline loops: CDR1 MNHNS, CDR2 SASEGT. The CDR3 runs to 14 residues. V lost 6 bases to trimming and J lost 4 bases; unmatched junction nucleotides: 6. The CDR3 loop reads CASREGALNQPQHF. The CDR3 DNA reads TGTGCCAGCAGAGAGGGGGCGTTGAATCAGCCCCAGCATTTT.

This sequence joins TRBV28 and TRBJ1-1; D uncertain. Germline lookup yields CDR1 MDHEN and CDR2 SYDVKM. Between the trimmed V and J ends, which lost 6 bases and 0 bases, there was a span of 8 bases. The CDR3 runs 13 residues. This CDR3 reads CASSHYLNTEAFF. For the CDR3, the DNA is TGTGCCAGCAGCCACTACCTGAACACTGAAGCTTTCTTT.